This T cell receptor beta chain is from a study of technical replicates of blood from several donors. The method was immunoSEQ multiplex PCR; TCRdb's version includes in-frame clones alone and lacks a portion of them. The sample yields 9,500 to 15,000 clones, about 94% seen once. This CDR3 has 13 residues. The V end lost 4 bases, the J end lost 0 bases, and 7 bases lay between the germline ends. Germline assignment: CDR1 KGHSH and CDR2 LQKENI. The chain uses TRBV18 and TRBJ2-7; D not certain. The sample was PBMCs. The receptor was derived from a human donor in good health. The CDR3 coding sequence is TGTGCCAGCTCACTGAGGAGCTCCTACGAGCAGTACTTC. Its translation is CASSLRSSYEQYF.